This entry lists 27 T cell receptor beta chains sequenced from one sample in a study of T cells in Graves' hyperthyroidism and ophthalmopathy (dated by TCRdb to about 2019). To prepare the library, multiplex PCR was applied. Instrument on record: Illumina HiSeq 2000. TCR beta CDR3 regions were amplified from RNA transcripts. For the first round of RT-PCR on the TCR CDR3, the HTBI primer set was used together with the Qiagen OneStep RT-PCR kit. TCRdb reanalyzed the raw reads on its own, using fastp at Q25 for trimming and MiXCR for clone calling, and kept in-frame beta chains. Every CDR3 protein is listed once, alongside the most common genes and DNA of its rows. The sample contains approximately 400,000 distinct CDR3 sequences, over 15% of them found a single time. The ten largest make up around 3.4% of the sample. The sequenced sample consisted of blood. Source of these receptors: a woman under 30 with Graves' hyperthyroidism.

Many counts were recorded for this clonotype. The chain is built from TRBV24-1 and TRBJ2-5, with D unresolved. Per germline, CDR1 KGHDR and CDR2 SFDVKD. V dropped 0 bases and J dropped 5 bases, with 9 bases sitting between them. The CDR3 is 14 amino acids. In DNA form, the CDR3 reads TGTGCCACCAGTGATTTGGGGCGGCACGAGACCCAGTACTTC. Its translation: CATSDLGRHETQYF.

The sample holds a few counts of this clonotype. This chain links TRBV10-3 with TRBJ2-5; TRBD2 agrees at 7 bases. Germline CDR1 is ENHRY and CDR2 is SYGVKD. V gave up 6 bases and J gave up 3 bases; unmatched junction bases: 7. The CDR3 runs 14 residues. The DNA for the CDR3 is TGTGCCATCAGACACGGACTAGGGGAAGAGACCCAGTACTTC. This translates into CAIRHGLGEETQYF.

This clonotype has a count of ten or more. The chain couples TRBV30 to TRBJ2-7, with D perhaps matching TRBD2 (5 bases). The CDR3 has 14 residues. Germline V gene lookup returns CDR1 GTSNPN and CDR2 SVGIG (reference sequence). Trimming took off 2 bases at V and 1 base at J, with 12 bases between the two ends. The CDR3 DNA reads TGTGCCTGGAGTCCATCGGGGAATTCCTACGAGCAGTACTTC. Translated: CAWSPSGNSYEQYF. The full variable domain, completed using reference TRBV30 and TRBJ2-7, is SQTIHQWPATLVQPVGSPLSLECTVEGTSNPNLYWYRQAAGRGLQLLFYSVGIGQISSEVPQNLSASRPQDRQFILSSKKLLLSDSGFYLCAWSPSGNSYEQYFGPGTRLTVT.

This clonotype has a count of ten or more. The rearrangement uses TRBV9 and TRBJ1-3; 9 nucleotides match TRBD1. The ends lost 5 bases at V and 3 bases at J; junction bases unmatched: 9. The CDR3 is 16 amino acids. In germline, CDR1 is SGDLS, CDR2 YYNGEE. The CDR3 DNA follows: TGTGCCAGCAGTAGGACCGACAGGGGGTTTGGAAACACCATATATTTT. Translated, it gives CASSRTDRGFGNTIYF.

This clonotype has just a few counts. The CDR3 sequence: CASSQDLGEEYF. In DNA form, the CDR3 reads TGTGCCAGCAGCCAAGATCTAGGGGAGGAGTACTTC. The chain combines TRBV3-1 with TRBJ2-7, with TRBD2 as a possible D gene (6 bases). The CDR3 is 12 residues long. Germline values: CDR1 LGHDT, CDR2 YNNKEL (reference sequence). V lost 0 bases and J lost 11, with 11 bases in between.

This clonotype was found many times. The chain recombines TRBV4-1 with TRBJ2-7; D is possibly TRBD1 or TRBD2 (5 bases each). Per germline, CDR1 MGHRA and CDR2 YSYEKL. V was shortened by 0 bases and J by 2 bases, with 14 bases between the two germline ends. The CDR3 consists of 16 residues. This CDR3 reads CASSQDGQGVTYEQYF. The CDR3 region has the DNA TGCGCCAGCAGCCAAGATGGCCAGGGAGTTACCTACGAGCAGTACTTC.

This clonotype appeared a few times. The chain is built from TRBV6-2 or TRBV6-3 and TRBJ1-2; no clear D. Looked up from germline, CDR1 is MNHEY and CDR2 is SVGEGT. Trimming removed 4 bases at V and 8 bases at J, with 11 bases between. The CDR3 is 12 residues long. In DNA, the CDR3 is TGTGCCAGCAGTTTTGGAGGGATGGGCTACACCTTC. It is translated as CASSFGGMGYTF.

This clonotype was seen many times. The genes are TRBV12-3 or TRBV12-4 and TRBJ2-6, with D possibly TRBD2 on 5 matching bases. The CDR3 length is 17 residues. Trimming pared 5 bases from V and 2 bases from J, leaving 16 bases between. CDR3 loop: CASSARWELAGANVLTF. The CDR3 nucleotides read TGTGCCAGCAGTGCCCGGTGGGAGCTTGCTGGGGCCAACGTCCTGACTTTC.

There are a few counts of this clonotype. V is TRBV20-1 and J is TRBJ2-2; D not resolved. The CDR3 consists of 14 residues. CDR1 and CDR2 from the germline V gene are DFQATT and SNEGSKA (reference sequence). V gave up 0 bases and J gave up 5 bases, with 10 bases separating them. The CDR3 DNA is TGCAGTGCTAGAGATCAGGTCATTACCGGGGAGCTGTTTTTT. Its translation: CSARDQVITGELFF.

The sample holds a few counts of this clonotype. V is TRBV12-3 or TRBV12-4 and J is TRBJ1-2, with D perhaps matching TRBD1 (6 bases). V was shortened by 5 bases and J by 2 bases, with 24 bases between the two germline ends. There are 18 residues in the CDR3. The CDR3 nucleotides are TGTGCCAGCAGTCCGATCGGGATTCACAGGGTGTCCAACTATGGCTACACCTTC. It codes for CASSPIGIHRVSNYGYTF.

This clonotype occurred many times. The chain links TRBV6-5 to TRBJ2-5; tentative D call: TRBD2 (5 bases). Deletions cut 0 bases from V and 1 base from J, with 6 bases between. The CDR3 has 14 residues. The germline gives CDR1 MNHEY, CDR2 SVGAGI. CDR3 nucleotide sequence: TGTGCCAGCAGTTACTCAGGGAGCCAAGAGACCCAGTACTTC. The encoded protein is CASSYSGSQETQYF.

V and J are TRBV27 and TRBJ1-5; D may be TRBD1 (5 bases). The germline gives CDR1 MNHEY, CDR2 SMNVEV (reference sequence). Trimming took 5 bases from V and 7 from J, leaving 15 bases between them. The CDR3 contains 14 residues. The CDR3 region has the DNA TGTGCCAGCAGTCCACTCGGCGGGGGGCAGCCCCAGCATTTT. Translation gives CASSPLGGGQPQHF.

This clonotype was seen ten or more times. The chain recombines TRBV29-1 with TRBJ1-1, with D possibly TRBD1 on 6 matching bases. The germline gives CDR1 SQVTM, CDR2 ANQGSEA. The V gene lost 7 bases and the J gene lost 5 bases, with 20 bases spanning the gap. The CDR3 covers 14 residues. This chain's CDR3 is CSASPTGSGTEAFF. In DNA, the CDR3 is TGCAGCGCTTCCCCGACAGGATCAGGGACTGAAGCTTTCTTT.

The rearrangement links TRBV24-1 to TRBJ1-3; D perhaps matches TRBD1 (5 bases). Trimming took 9 bases from V and 2 from J, leaving 10 bases between them. CDR1 KGHDR and CDR2 SFDVKD come from the germline V gene. The CDR3 totals 13 residues. As DNA, the CDR3 is TGTGCCACCTCCGGGACTCCTGGAAACACCATATATTTT. This sequence encodes CATSGTPGNTIYF.

This clonotype was counted many times. The CDR3, as DNA: TGTGCCAGCAGCTTTTCCGGGACAGGAGGCGGGGAGCTGTTTTTT. This sequence encodes CASSFSGTGGGELFF. This chain connects TRBV7-9 to TRBJ2-2; 8 bases align to TRBD1. V was clipped by 3 bases and J by 7 bases; unmatched bases: 7. This CDR3 spans 15 amino acids. Germline values: CDR1 SEHNR, CDR2 FQNEAQ (reference sequence).

This clonotype was detected many times. An end of the junction differs from the germline gene, which may be a read error. J is TRBJ2-7 and V is TRBV5-1; the match to TRBD1 covers 9 bases. Germline CDR1 and CDR2: SGHRS and YFSETQ. This CDR3 is 14 amino acids long. Written as DNA, the CDR3 is TGTGCCAGCAGCCTTGGACAGGGGCTGTACGAGCAGTACTTC. As protein: CASSLGQGLYEQYF.

This clonotype has at least ten counts. V gene TRBV6-1 combines with J gene TRBJ1-1; D ambiguous. Trimming cost V 7 bases and J 1 base, with 10 bases left between them. Per germline, CDR1 MNHNS and CDR2 SASEGT. This CDR3 comprises 13 residues. The CDR3 is CASKRQENTEAFF. CDR3 bases: TGTGCCAGCAAACGTCAGGAGAACACTGAAGCTTTCTTT.

Ten or more counts support this clonotype. The V gene is TRBV30, the J gene TRBJ2-7; D uncertain. The length of the CDR3 is 13 residues. Trimming cost V 1 base and J 5 bases, with 12 bases left between them. CDR1 GTSNPN and CDR2 SVGIG come from the germline V gene (reference sequence). CDR3: CAWSGEPVHEQYF. The CDR3 region has the DNA TGTGCCTGGAGTGGGGAACCTGTACACGAGCAGTACTTC.

This clonotype was observed many times. This rearrangement joins TRBV10-3 to TRBJ2-7; 9 bases match TRBD1. The V segment lost 5 bases and the J segment 5 bases; nucleotides outside the gene matches: 4. The CDR3 contains 13 residues. The germline V gene encodes CDR1 ENHRY and CDR2 SYGVKD. In DNA form, the CDR3 reads TGTGCCATCAGTTCTGGGACAGGGAACGAGCAGTACTTC. Its protein product is CAISSGTGNEQYF.

This clonotype was found many times. This sequence joins TRBV20-1 and TRBJ1-2; D not resolved. Germline CDR1 DFQATT, CDR2 SNEGSKA (reference sequence). The V and J ends lost 0 bases and 2 bases respectively, with 13 bases between them. This CDR3 is built from 15 residues. Here the CDR3 DNA reads TGCAGTGCTAGAGATCGGCGAGCCAAGAACTATGGCTACACCTTC. Protein product: CSARDRRAKNYGYTF.

This clonotype was detected many times. The chain has TRBV20-1 and TRBJ2-7; 8 nucleotides line up with TRBD2. Germline trimming cut 6 bases from V and 3 bases from J; bases unmatched to any gene: 13. The CDR3 totals 15 residues. CDR1 is DFQATT and CDR2 is SNEGSKA in the germline V gene (reference sequence). The CDR3 spells CSAPLGRDLGYEQYF. For the CDR3, the DNA is TGCAGTGCCCCGCTCGGGAGGGATCTCGGCTACGAGCAGTACTTC.

This clonotype was counted a few times. CDR3 sequence (DNA): TGCAGTGCTATATCACTAGCGGGGGGGCAAGAGACCCAGTACTTC. Translating it yields CSAISLAGGQETQYF. The rearrangement uses TRBV20-1 and TRBJ2-5, with 13 bases fitting TRBD2. The CDR3 is 15 residues long. J was trimmed by 2 bases and V by 4 bases; bases with no gene match: 4. CDR1 and CDR2 (germline): DFQATT, SNEGSKA (reference sequence).

Many counts were recorded for this clonotype. The genes are TRBV30 and TRBJ2-4; D gene uncertain. There are 12 residues in the CDR3. Looked up from germline, CDR1 is GTSNPN and CDR2 is SVGIG (reference sequence). Trimming left V 1 base short and J 7 bases short, with 8 bases between. The CDR3 DNA sequence: TGTGCCTGGAGTGAGGGTTGGAACATTCAGTACTTC. The encoded protein is CAWSEGWNIQYF.

This clonotype was seen many times. The rearrangement uses TRBV24-1 and TRBJ2-7, with TRBD1 matching 10 bases. The CDR3 extends over 13 amino acids. Trimming took 8 bases from V and 3 from J; bases not matched to a gene: 3. Germline V gene sequence: CDR1 KGHDR, CDR2 SFDVKD. The CDR3 DNA is TGTGCCACCATCGGGACAGGGGTCTACGAGCAGTACTTC. Translation: CATIGTGVYEQYF.

V is TRBV5-1 and J is TRBJ2-3, with D perhaps given as TRBD1 or TRBD2 (6 bases each). The V and J ends lost 3 bases and 4 bases respectively, with 18 bases between them. Germline lookup yields CDR1 SGHRS and CDR2 YFSETQ. The CDR3 is 16 amino acids. In DNA, the CDR3 is TGCGCCAGCAGCTCCACCCGTCGGGGGCAACCAGATACGCAGTATTTT. This codes for CASSSTRRGQPDTQYF.

This clonotype was detected many times. This chain connects TRBV30 to TRBJ2-7; 10 bases are shared with TRBD1. CDR1 and CDR2 (germline): GTSNPN, SVGIG (reference sequence). V shed 2 bases and J 0 bases; nucleotides not matched to a gene: 7. CDR3 length equals 16 residues. The DNA for the CDR3 is TGTGCCTGGAGTAGTCCGGGACAGGGGTTCTCCTACGAGCAGTACTTC. Its translation is CAWSSPGQGFSYEQYF. The full variable domain, completed using reference TRBV30 and TRBJ2-7, is SQTIHQWPATLVQPVGSPLSLECTVEGTSNPNLYWYRQAAGRGLQLLFYSVGIGQISSEVPQNLSASRPQDRQFILSSKKLLLSDSGFYLCAWSSPGQGFSYEQYFGPGTRLTVT.

V gene TRBV5-1 combines with J gene TRBJ1-1; D gene unclear. Between the trimmed V and J ends, which lost 0 bases and 3 bases, there was a span of 9 bases. The germline V gene has CDR1 SGHRS and CDR2 YFSETQ. The CDR3 consists of 14 residues. As DNA, the CDR3 is TGCGCCAGCAGCTTGGAGGCACTAGACACTGAAGCTTTCTTT. Its translation: CASSLEALDTEAFF.